This T cell receptor beta chain was profiled in a study of cytomegalovirus exposure and HLA in healthy donors. Study results and limitations: Listed as cytomegalovirus-associated were 150 to 200 TCR beta chains. CMV antigen specificity was confirmed in vitro for three CMV-associated chains. Many donors carried some public TCRs, although rarity characterized most TCR sequences.

This CDR3 is 15 amino acids long. J was trimmed by 5 bases and V by 4 bases; bases with no gene match: 9. CDR1 is MDHEN, CDR2 SYDVKM, per germline. In the case of this clone: What it binds is not known.

The method was immunoSEQ multiplex PCR; TCRdb's version includes in-frame clones alone and lacks a portion of them. In the table there are about 56,000 clones, 93% of which are singletons. The donors were in the roughly 120-subject validation cohort, distinct from the roughly 670-subject first cohort. The receptor was isolated from a woman aged 18-29 years in good health and CMV-seropositive. The rearrangement links TRBV28 to TRBJ1-1; 8 nucleotides agree with TRBD1. The sequenced material came from PBMCs. The CDR3, as DNA: TGTGCCAGCAGTTGGCTGGACAGGGAGGGTACTGAAGCTTTCTTT. This encodes CASSWLDREGTEAFF.